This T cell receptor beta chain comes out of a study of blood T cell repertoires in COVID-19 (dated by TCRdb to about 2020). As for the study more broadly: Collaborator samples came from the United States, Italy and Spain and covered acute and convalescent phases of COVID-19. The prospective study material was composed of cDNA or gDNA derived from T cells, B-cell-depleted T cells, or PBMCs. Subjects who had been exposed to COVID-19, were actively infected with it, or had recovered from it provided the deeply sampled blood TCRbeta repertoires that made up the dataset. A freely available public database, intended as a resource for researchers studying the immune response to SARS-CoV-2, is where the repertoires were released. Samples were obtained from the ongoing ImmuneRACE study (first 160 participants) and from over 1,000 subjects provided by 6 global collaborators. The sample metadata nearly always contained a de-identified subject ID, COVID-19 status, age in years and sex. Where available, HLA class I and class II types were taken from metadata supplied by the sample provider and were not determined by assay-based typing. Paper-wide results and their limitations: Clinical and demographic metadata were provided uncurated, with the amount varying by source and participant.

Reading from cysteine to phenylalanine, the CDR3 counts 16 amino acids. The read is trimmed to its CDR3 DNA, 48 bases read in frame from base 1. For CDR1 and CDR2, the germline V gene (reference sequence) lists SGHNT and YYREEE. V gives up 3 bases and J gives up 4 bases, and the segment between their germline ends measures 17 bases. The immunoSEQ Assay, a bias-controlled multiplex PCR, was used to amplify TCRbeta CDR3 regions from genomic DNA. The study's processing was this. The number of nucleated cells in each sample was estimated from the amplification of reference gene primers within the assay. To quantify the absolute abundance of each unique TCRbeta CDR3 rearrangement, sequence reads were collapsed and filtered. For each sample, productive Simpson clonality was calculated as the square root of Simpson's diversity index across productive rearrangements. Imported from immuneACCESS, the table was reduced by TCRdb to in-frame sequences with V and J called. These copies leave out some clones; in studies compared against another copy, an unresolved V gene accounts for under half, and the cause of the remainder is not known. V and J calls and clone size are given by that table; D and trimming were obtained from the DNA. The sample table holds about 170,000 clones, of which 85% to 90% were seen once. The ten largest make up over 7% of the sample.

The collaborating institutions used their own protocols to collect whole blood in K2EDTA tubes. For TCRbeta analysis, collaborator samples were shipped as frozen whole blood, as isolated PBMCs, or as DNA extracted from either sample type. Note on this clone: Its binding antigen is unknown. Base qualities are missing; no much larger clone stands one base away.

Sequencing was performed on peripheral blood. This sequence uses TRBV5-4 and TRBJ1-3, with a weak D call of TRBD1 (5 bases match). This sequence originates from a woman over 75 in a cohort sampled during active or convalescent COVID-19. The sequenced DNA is TGTGCCAGCAGCTCGGGCAGGAGTACAGGCGGAAACACCATATATTTT. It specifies CASSSGRSTGGNTIYF.